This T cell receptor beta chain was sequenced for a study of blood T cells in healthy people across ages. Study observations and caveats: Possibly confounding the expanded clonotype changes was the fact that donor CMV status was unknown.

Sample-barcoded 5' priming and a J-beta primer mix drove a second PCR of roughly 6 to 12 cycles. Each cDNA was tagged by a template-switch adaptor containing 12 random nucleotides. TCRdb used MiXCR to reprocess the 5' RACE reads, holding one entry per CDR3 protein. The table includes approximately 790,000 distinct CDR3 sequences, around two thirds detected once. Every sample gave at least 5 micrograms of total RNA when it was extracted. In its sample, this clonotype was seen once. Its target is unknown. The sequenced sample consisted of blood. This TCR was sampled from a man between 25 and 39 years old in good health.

CDR3 nucleotides: TGCAGCGTTGAAACCCTTTGGACAGATACGCAGTATTTT. It codes for CSVETLWTDTQYF. This rearrangement joins TRBV29-1 to TRBJ2-3; D gene ambiguous. The V gene lost 2 bases and the J gene lost 3 bases, with 9 bases spanning the gap. The CDR3 spans 13 residues. CDR1 is SQVTM and CDR2 is ANQGSEA in the germline V gene.